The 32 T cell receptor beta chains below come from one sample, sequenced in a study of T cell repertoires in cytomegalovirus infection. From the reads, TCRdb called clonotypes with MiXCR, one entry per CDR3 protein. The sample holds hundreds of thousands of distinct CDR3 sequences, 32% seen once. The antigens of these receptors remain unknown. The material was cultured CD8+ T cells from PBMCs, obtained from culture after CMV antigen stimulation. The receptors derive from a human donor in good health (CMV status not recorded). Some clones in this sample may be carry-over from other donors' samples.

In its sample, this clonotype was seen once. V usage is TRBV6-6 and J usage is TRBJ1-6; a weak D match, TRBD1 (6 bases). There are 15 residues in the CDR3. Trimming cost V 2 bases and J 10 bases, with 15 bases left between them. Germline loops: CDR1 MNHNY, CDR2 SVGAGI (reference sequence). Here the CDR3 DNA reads TGTGCCAGCAGTTACGCATACAGGGCGGGCTCACCCCTCCACTTT. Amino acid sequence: CASSYAYRAGSPLHF.

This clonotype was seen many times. The DNA for the CDR3 is TGTGCCAGCAGCTTAGTCGGGGGGGCATTGGTAAATGAGCAGTTCTTC. Protein: CASSLVGGALVNEQFF. This chain connects TRBV7-2 to TRBJ2-1; 8 positions match TRBD2. Looked up from germline, CDR1 is SGHTA and CDR2 is FQGNSA. With V trimmed by 1 base and J by 7 bases, 9 bases remained unmatched. This CDR3 is built from 16 residues.

The CDR3 bases are TGTGCCAGTAGCGGGGTCTTGATGGGTACCGGGGAGCTGTTTTTT. It is translated as CASSGVLMGTGELFF. The chain couples TRBV19 to TRBJ2-2, with D tentatively TRBD2 (5 bases). V was pared by 6 bases and J by 5 bases, with 16 bases between. The CDR3 has 15 residues. The germline V gene encodes CDR1 LNHDA and CDR2 SQIVND (reference sequence).

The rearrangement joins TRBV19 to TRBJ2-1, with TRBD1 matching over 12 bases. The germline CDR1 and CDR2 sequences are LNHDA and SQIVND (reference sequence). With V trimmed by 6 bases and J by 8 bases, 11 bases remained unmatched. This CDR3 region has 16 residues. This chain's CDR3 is CASSMWGTGGSDEQFF. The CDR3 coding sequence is TGTGCCAGTAGCATGTGGGGGACAGGGGGCTCGGATGAGCAGTTCTTC. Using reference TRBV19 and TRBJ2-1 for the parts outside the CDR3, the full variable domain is DGGITQSPKYLFRKEGQNVTLSCEQNLNHDAMYWYRQDPGQGLRLIYYSQIVNDFQKGDIAEGYSVSREKKESFPLTVTSAQKNPTAFYLCASSMWGTGGSDEQFFGPGTRLTVL.

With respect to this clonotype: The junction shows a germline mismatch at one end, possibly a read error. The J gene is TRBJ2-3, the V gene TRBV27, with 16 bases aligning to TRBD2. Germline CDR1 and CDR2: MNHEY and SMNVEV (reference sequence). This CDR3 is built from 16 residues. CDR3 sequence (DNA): TGTGCCAACAGTTTCGGGACTAGCGGGGGGGCAGATACGCAGTATTTT. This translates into CANSFGTSGGADTQYF.

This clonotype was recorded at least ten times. The CDR3 spells CASSLVGTSGDNEQFF. The CDR3 region has the DNA TGTGCCAGCAGCTTAGTAGGAACTAGCGGGGACAATGAGCAGTTCTTC. J is TRBJ2-1 and V is TRBV7-2, with 10 bases that match TRBD2. The CDR3 runs to 16 residues. Germline lookup yields CDR1 SGHTA and CDR2 FQGNSA. V shed 1 base and J 5 bases; nucleotides not matched to a gene: 5.

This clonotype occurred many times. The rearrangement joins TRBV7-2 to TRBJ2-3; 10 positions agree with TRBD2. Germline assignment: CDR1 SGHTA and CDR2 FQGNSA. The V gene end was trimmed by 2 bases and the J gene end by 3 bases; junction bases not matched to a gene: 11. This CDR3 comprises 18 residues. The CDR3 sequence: CASSLRLAGDWGTDTQYF. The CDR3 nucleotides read TGTGCCAGCAGCTTAAGGCTAGCGGGGGACTGGGGGACAGATACGCAGTATTTT.

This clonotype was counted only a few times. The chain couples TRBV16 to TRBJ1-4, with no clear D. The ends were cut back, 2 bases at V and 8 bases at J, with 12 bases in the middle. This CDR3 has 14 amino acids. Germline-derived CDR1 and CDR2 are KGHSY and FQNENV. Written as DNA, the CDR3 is TGTGCCAGCAGCCAACGGGGTAAAAGCGAAAAACTGTTTTTT. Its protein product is CASSQRGKSEKLFF.

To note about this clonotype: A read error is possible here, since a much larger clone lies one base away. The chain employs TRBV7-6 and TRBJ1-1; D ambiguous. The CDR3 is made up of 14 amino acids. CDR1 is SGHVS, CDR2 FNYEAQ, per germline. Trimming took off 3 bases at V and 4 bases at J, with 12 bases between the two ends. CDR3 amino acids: CASSLGDLSTEAFF. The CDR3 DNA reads TGTGCCAGCAGCTTGGGTGACCTGAGCACTGAAGCTTTCTTT.

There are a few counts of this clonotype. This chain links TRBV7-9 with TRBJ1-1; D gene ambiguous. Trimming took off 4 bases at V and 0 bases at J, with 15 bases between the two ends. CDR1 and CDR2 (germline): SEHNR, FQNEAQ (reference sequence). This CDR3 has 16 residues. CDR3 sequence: CASSSQYSGLNTEAFF. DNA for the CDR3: TGTGCCAGCAGCTCCCAATACAGTGGTCTGAACACTGAAGCTTTCTTT.

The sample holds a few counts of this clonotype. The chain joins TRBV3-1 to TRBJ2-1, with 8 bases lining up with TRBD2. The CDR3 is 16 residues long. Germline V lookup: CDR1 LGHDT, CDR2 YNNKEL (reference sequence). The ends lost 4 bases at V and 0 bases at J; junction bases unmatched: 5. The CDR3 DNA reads TGTGCCAGCAGCCCTATAGCGGGGAGCTCCTACAATGAGCAGTTCTTC. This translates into CASSPIAGSSYNEQFF.

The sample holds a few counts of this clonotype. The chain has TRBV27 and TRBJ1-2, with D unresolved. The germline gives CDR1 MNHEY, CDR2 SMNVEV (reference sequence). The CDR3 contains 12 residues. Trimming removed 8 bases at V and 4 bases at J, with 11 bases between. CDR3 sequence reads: CASYGRPYGYTF. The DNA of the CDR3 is TGTGCCAGCTATGGCAGGCCCTATGGCTACACCTTC.

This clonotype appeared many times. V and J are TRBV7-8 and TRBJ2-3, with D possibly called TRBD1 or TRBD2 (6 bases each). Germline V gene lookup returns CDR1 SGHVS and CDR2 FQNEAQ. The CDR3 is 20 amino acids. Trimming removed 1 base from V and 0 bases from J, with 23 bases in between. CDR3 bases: TGTGCCAGCAGCTTAGGGTCTAGGATGGGGGGCCTAACTAGCACAGATACGCAGTATTTT. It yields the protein CASSLGSRMGGLTSTDTQYF.

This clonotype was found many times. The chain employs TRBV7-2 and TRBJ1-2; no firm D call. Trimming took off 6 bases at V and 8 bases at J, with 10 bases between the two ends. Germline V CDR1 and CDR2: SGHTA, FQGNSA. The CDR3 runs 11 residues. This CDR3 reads CASRQGWGYTF. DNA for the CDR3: TGTGCCAGCAGGCAAGGGTGGGGCTACACCTTC.

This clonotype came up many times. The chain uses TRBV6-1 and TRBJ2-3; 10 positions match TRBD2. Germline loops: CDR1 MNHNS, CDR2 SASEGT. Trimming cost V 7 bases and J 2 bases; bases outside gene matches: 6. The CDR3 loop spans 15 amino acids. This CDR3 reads CASNQRGGLTDTQYF. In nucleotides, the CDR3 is TGTGCCAGCAACCAGCGGGGGGGCCTCACAGATACGCAGTATTTT.

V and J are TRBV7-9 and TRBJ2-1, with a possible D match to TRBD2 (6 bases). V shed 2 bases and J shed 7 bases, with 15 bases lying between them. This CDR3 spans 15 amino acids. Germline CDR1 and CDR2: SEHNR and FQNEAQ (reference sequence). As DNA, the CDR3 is TGTGCCAGCAGCTTACCCCAGGACTACTATAATGAGCAGTTCTTC. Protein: CASSLPQDYYNEQFF.

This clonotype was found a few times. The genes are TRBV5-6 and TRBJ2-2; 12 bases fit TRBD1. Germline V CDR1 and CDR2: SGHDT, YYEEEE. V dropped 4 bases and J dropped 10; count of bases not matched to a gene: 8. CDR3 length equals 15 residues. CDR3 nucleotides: TGTGCCAGCAGCGTACCGGGACAGGGGGCTGTGGAGCTGTTTTTT. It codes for CASSVPGQGAVELFF.

The CDR3 DNA follows: TGTGCCAGCACCCGGGGATCCAGAGAAGCTTTCTTT. Encoded protein: CASTRGSREAFF. The chain uses TRBV12-3 or TRBV12-4 and TRBJ1-1; D unclear. Trimming removed 7 bases at V and 8 bases at J, with 14 bases between. This CDR3 has 12 amino acids.

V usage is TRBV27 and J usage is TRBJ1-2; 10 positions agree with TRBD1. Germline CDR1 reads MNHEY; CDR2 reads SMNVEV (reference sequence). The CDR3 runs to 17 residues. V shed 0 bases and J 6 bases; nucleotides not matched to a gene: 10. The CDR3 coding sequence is TGTGCCAGCAGTTTATCCTACCGGGACAGGGGAACGGATGGCTACACCTTC. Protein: CASSLSYRDRGTDGYTF.

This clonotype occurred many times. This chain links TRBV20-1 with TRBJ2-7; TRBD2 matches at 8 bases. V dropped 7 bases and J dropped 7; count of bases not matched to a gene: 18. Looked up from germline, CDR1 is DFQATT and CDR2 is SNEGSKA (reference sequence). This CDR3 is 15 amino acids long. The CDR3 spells CSGSRRTSPLWEQYV. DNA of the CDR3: TGCAGTGGCTCCCGTAGGACTAGCCCCTTATGGGAGCAGTACGTC.

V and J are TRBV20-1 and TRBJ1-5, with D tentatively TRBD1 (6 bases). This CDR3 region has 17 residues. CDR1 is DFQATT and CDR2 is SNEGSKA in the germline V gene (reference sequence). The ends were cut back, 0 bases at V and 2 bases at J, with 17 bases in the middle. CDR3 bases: TGCAGTGCTAGAGATCAAAGCCAGGGGATCGGCAATCAGCCCCAGCATTTT. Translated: CSARDQSQGIGNQPQHF.

The CDR3 region has the DNA TGTGCCAGCAGCCCCGGGGGCCCACCCTCCTACGAGCAGTACGTC. Protein: CASSPGGPPSYEQYV. The chain combines TRBV3-1 with TRBJ2-7; D is tentatively TRBD1 or TRBD2 (6 bases each). The germline V gene encodes CDR1 LGHDT and CDR2 YNNKEL (reference sequence). The CDR3 extends over 15 amino acids. Trimming stripped 4 bases from V and 0 bases from J, with 13 bases between.

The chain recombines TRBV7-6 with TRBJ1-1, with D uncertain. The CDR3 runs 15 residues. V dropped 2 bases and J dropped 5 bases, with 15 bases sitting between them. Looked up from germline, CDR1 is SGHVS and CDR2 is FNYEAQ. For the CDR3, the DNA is TGTGCCAGCAGCTTATCTGGGGTATTGGGTACTGAAGCTTTCTTT. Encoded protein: CASSLSGVLGTEAFF.

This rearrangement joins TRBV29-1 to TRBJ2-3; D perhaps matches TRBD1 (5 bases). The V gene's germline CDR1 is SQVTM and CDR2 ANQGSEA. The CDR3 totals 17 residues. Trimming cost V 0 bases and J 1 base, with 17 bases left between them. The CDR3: CSVEDPLAGLGTDTQYF. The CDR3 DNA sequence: TGCAGCGTTGAAGACCCCCTGGCAGGGCTGGGCACAGATACGCAGTATTTT.

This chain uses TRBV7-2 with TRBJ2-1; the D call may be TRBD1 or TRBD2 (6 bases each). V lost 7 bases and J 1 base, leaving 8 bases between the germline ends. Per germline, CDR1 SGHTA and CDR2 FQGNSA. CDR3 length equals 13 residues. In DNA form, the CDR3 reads TGTGCCAGCAAGGGGGGTTCCTACAATGAGCAGTTCTTC. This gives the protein CASKGGSYNEQFF. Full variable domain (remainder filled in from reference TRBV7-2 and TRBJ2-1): GAGVSQSPSNKVTEKGKDVELRCDPISGHTALYWYRQSLGQGLEFLIYFQGNSAPDKSGLPSDRFSAERTGGSVSTLTIQRTQQEDSAVYLCASKGGSYNEQFFGPGTRLTVL.

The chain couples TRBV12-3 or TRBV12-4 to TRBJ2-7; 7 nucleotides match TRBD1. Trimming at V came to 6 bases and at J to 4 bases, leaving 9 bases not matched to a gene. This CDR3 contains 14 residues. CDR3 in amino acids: CASSHTGVEYEQYF. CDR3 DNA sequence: TGTGCCAGCAGCCATACAGGGGTGGAATACGAGCAGTACTTC.

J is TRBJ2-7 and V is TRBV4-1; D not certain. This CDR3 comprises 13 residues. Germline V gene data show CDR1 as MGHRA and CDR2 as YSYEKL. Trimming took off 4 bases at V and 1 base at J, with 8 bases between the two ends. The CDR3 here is CASSRGISYEQYV. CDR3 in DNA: TGCGCCAGCAGCCGAGGTATATCCTACGAGCAGTACGTC.

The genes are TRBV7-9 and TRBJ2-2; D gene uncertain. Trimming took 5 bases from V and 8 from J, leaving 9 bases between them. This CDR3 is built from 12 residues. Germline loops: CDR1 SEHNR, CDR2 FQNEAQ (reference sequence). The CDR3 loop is CASSETSGELFF. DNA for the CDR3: TGTGCCAGCAGCGAAACAAGTGGGGAGCTGTTTTTT.

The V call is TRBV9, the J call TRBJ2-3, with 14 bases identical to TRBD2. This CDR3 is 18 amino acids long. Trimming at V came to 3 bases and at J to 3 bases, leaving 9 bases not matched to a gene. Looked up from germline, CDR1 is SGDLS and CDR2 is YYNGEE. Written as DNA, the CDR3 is TGTGCCAGCAGCGGTTTCGGGACTAGCGGGGGTCTGACAGATACGCAGTATTTT. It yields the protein CASSGFGTSGGLTDTQYF. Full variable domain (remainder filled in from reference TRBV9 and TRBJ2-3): DSGVTQTPKHLITATGQRVTLRCSPRSGDLSVYWYQQSLDQGLQFLIQYYNGEERAKGNILERFSAQQFPDLHSELNLSSLELGDSALYFCASSGFGTSGGLTDTQYFGPGTRLTVL.

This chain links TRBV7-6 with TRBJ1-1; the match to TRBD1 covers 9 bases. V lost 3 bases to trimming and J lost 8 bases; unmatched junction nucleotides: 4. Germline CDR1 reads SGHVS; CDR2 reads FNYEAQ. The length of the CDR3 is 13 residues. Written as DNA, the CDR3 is TGTGCCAGCAGCTTCCGGGACAGGGAAGAAGCTTTCTTT. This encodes CASSFRDREEAFF.

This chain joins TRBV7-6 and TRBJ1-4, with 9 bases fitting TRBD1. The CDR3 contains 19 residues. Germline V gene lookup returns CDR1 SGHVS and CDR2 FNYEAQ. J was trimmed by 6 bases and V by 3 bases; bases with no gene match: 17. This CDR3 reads CASSFPEGQGFLRDEKLFF. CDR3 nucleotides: TGTGCCAGCAGCTTCCCGGAGGGACAGGGATTTCTGCGGGATGAAAAACTGTTTTTT. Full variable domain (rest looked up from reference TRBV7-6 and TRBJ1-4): GAGVSQSPRYKVTKRGQDVALRCDPISGHVSLYWYRQALGQGPEFLTYFNYEAQQDKSGLPNDRFSAERPEGSISTLTIQRTEQRDSAMYRCASSFPEGQGFLRDEKLFFGSGTQLSVL.

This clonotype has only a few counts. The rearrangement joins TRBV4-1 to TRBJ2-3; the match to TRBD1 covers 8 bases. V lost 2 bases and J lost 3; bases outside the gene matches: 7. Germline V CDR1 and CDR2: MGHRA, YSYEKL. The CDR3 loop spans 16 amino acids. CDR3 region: CASSQLGRGQTDTQYF. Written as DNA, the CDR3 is TGCGCCAGCAGCCAACTGGGCAGGGGGCAGACAGATACGCAGTATTTT.